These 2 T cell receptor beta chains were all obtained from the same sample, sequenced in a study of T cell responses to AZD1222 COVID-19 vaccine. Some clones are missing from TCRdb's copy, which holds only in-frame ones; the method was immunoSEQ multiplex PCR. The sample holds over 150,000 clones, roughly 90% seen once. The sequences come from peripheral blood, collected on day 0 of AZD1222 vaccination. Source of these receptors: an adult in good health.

The CDR3 DNA is TGTGCCAGCAGTTTAGTAACAGAGCAGTACTTC. This gives the protein CASSLVTEQYF. V is TRBV12-3 or TRBV12-4 and J is TRBJ2-7; D gene ambiguous. Trimming removed 1 base at V and 7 bases at J, with 5 bases between. This CDR3 contains 11 residues.

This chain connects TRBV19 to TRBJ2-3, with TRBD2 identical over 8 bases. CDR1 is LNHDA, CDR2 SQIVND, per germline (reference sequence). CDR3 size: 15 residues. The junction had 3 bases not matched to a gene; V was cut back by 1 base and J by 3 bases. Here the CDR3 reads CASSIAGGPTDTQYF. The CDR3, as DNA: TGTGCCAGTAGTATAGCGGGAGGGCCAACAGATACGCAGTATTTT.